This T cell receptor beta chain was obtained from a study of shared T cell receptors in the human thymus. Method: immunoSEQ multiplex PCR; TCRdb's copy keeps in-frame clones and lacks some. Of 500,000 to 750,000 clones in the sample, over 75% were seen once. The ends lost 4 bases at V and 2 bases at J; junction bases unmatched: 2. Germline V gene data show CDR1 as LGHNA and CDR2 as YNFKEQ. This CDR3 is built from 15 residues. These data were likewise used in another study, on human thymus T cells. As that report states: The donors were infants in Finland with congenital heart defects, otherwise immunologically healthy. Resections from corrective heart surgery supplied the thymus tissue. Thymic and blood repertoires appeared to show biased V and J gene usage. Unrelated individuals had highly overlapping thymic repertoires, as reported in related research.

The material sequenced was thymocytes. This clonotype was sampled from a boy less than two years old with a congenital heart defect. The V gene is TRBV4-2, the J gene TRBJ1-5, with 10 bases that match TRBD1. CDR3 bases: TGTGCCAGCAGCCGGGACAGGGGAGGCAATCAGCCCCAGCATTTT. As protein: CASSRDRGGNQPQHF.